Reported below is one T cell receptor (beta chain). Its cognate antigen is unknown. The data derive from a study of CD8 T cells in ankylosing spondylitis. Broader study findings: A TCR beta motif made of several highly homologous variants seemed typical of ankylosing spondylitis blood. Clones linked to disease, bearing a CD8+ phenotype, were relatively rare in peripheral blood.

This CDR3 spans 15 amino acids. Trimming took 3 bases from V and 0 from J, leaving 12 bases between them. TCRdb analysed the 5' RACE reads with MiXCR anew, one entry per CDR3 protein. The profile shows around 390,000 distinct CDR3 sequences, around 20% of them singletons. This TCR derives from a male donor with ankylosing spondylitis. The sample consisted of blood, either unsorted or a sorted T cell fraction (not recorded which). The chain uses TRBV12-3 or TRBV12-4 and TRBJ2-7; D is perhaps TRBD1 (7 bases). The CDR3 bases are TGTGCCAGCAGTTTTTACAGGGGAGGCTCCTACGAGCAGTACTTC. As protein: CASSFYRGGSYEQYF.